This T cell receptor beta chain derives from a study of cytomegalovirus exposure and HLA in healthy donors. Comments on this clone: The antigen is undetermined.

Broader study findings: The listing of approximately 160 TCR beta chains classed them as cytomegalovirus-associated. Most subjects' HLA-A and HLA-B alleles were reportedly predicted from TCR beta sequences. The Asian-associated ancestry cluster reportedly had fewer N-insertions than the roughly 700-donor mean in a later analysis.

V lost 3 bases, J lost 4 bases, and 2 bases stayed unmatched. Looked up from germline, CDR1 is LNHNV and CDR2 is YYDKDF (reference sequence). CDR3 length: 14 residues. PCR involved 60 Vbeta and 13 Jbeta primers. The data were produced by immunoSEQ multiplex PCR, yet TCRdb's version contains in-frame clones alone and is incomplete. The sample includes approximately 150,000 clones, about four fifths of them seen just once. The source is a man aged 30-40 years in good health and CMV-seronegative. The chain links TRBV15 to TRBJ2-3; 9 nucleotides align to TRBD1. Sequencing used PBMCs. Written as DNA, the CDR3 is TGTGCCACCAGCAGGGACAGGGGTCCAGATACGCAGTATTTT. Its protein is CATSRDRGPDTQYF.